This TCR beta chain originates from a study of blood T cell repertoires in COVID-19. Whole-study context: Donors in the United States, Italy and Spain gave samples during acute or convalescent COVID-19. T cells, B-cell-depleted T cells, or PBMCs provided the cDNA or gDNA that served as material.

Here immunoSEQ multiplex PCR was the method, and the copy in TCRdb shows in-frame clones only, minus some. Counted here are around 97,000 clones, approximately 84% occurring once; the ten biggest clones make up over 9.5%. CDR1 is KGHSH, CDR2 LQKENI, per germline. Unmatched junction bases numbered 4, after V lost 3 bases and J lost 2 bases. The CDR3 sequence is 16 residues long. This sequence originates from a man aged 70 or older with acute or convalescent COVID-19. Sequencing used peripheral blood. V and J are TRBV18 and TRBJ2-2, with 9 bases identical to TRBD2. The CDR3 here is CASSPSGGTNTGELFF. The CDR3 DNA follows: TGTGCCAGCTCACCCAGCGGGGGGACAAACACCGGGGAGCTGTTTTTT.